This T cell receptor (beta chain) is drawn from a study of blood T cells in healthy people across ages. Combining a sample-barcoded 5' primer with a J-beta primer mix, a second PCR ran for roughly 7 to 12 cycles. Each CDR3 protein gets one entry after TCRdb re-called the 5' RACE reads with MiXCR. The sample records about 720,000 distinct CDR3 sequences, 22% being singletons. Whole-study results and caveats: Donors of long life had a larger count of naive CD4+ cells and greater diversity than aged donors.

Regarding this clonotype: As yet, its antigen is unknown.

Germline-derived CDR1 and CDR2 are MNHEY and SVGEGT. This CDR3 is built from 14 residues. Trimming shortened V by 2 bases and J by 2 bases, and 7 bases separated the two germline ends. Each donor's blood draw was roughly 9.8 milliliters of peripheral blood. Researchers isolated at least 6 million PBMCs per sample. Sequenced sample: blood. V is TRBV6-2 or TRBV6-3 and J is TRBJ1-5, with D unclear. This receptor was identified in a man between 65 and 85 years old in good health. CDR3 sequence: CASSYGNRNQPQHF. In nucleotides, the CDR3 is TGTGCCAGCAGTTACGGGAATCGCAATCAGCCCCAGCATTTT.